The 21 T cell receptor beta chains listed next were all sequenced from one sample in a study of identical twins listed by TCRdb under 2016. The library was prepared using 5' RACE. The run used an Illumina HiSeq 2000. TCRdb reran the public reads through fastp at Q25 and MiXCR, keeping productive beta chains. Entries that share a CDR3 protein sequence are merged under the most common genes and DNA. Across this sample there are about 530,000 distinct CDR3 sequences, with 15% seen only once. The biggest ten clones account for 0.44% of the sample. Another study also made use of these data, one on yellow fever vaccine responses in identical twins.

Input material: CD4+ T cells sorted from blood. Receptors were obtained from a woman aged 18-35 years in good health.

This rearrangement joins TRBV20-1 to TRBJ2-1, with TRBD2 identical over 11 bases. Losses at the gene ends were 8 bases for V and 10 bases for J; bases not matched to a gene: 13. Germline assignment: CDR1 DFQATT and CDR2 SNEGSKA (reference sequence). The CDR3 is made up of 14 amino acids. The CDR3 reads CSPRSGTSGPEQFF. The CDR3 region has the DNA TGCAGTCCCCGATCCGGGACTAGCGGACCCGAGCAGTTCTTC.

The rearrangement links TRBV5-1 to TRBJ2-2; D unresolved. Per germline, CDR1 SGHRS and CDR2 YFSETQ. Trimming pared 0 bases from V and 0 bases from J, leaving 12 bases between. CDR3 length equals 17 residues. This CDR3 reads CASSLALGAANTGELFF. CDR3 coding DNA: TGCGCCAGCAGCTTGGCGCTAGGAGCCGCGAACACCGGGGAGCTGTTTTTT.

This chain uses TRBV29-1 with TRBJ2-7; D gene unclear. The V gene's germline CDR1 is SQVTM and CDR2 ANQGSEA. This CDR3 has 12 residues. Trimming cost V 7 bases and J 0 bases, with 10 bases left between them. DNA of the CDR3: TGCAGCGCCCGGGTTTTCTCCTACGAGCAGTACTTC. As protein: CSARVFSYEQYF.

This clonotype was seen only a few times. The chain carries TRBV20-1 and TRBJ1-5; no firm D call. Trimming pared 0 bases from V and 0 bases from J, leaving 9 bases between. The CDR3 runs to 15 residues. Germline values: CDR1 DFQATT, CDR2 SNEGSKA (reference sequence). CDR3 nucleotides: TGCAGTGCTAGAGAGGGCAGTGATAGCAATCAGCCCCAGCATTTT. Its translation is CSAREGSDSNQPQHF.

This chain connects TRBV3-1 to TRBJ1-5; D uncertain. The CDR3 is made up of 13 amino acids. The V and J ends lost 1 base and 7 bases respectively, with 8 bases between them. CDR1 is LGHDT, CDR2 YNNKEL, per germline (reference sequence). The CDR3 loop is CASSQGSGQPQHF. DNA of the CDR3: TGTGCCAGCAGCCAAGGTTCGGGCCAGCCCCAGCATTTT. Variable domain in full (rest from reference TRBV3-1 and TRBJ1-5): DTAVSQTPKYLVTQMGNDKSIKCEQNLGHDTMYWYKQDSKKFLKIMFSYNNKELIINETVPNRFSPKSPDKAHLNLHINSLELGDSAVYFCASSQGSGQPQHFGDGTRLSIL.

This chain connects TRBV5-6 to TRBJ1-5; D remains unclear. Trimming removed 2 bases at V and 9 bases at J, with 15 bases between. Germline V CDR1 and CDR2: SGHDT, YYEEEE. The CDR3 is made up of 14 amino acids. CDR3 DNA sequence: TGTGCCAGCAGCTTCGGCGGCCAGCCGGGGCCCCAGCATTTT. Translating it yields CASSFGGQPGPQHF. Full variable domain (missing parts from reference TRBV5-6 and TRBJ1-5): DAGVTQSPTHLIKTRGQQVTLRCSPKSGHDTVSWYQQALGQGPQFIFQYYEEEERQRGNFPDRFSGHQFPNYSSELNVNALLLGDSALYLCASSFGGQPGPQHFGDGTRLSIL.

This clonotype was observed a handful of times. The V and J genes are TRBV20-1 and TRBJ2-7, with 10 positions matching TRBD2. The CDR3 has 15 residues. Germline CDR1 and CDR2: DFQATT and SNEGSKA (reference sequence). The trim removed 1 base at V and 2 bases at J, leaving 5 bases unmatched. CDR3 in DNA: TGCAGTGCTAGAGTGGCGCTAGCGGGGGCCTACGAGCAGTACTTC. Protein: CSARVALAGAYEQYF.

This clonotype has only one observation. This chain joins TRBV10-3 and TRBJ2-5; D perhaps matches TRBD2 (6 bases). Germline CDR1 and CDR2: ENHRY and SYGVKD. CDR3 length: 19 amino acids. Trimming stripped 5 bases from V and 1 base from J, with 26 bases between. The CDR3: CAISFGLWASEGGQETQYF. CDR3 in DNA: TGTGCCATCAGTTTTGGTCTCTGGGCCAGCGAGGGAGGCCAAGAGACCCAGTACTTC.

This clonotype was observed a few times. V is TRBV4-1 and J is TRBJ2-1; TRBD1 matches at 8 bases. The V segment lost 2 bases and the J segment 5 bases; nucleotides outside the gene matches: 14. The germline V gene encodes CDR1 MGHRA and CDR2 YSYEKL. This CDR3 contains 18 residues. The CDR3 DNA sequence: TGCGCCAGCAGCCAAACCCTGCGGACAGGGATTGAGGACAATGAGCAGTTCTTC. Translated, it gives CASSQTLRTGIEDNEQFF.

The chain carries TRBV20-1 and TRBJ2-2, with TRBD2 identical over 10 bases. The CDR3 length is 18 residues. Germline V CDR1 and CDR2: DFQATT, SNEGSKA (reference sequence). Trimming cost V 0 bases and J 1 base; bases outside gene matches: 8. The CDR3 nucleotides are TGCAGTGCTAGAGATTATTCGAGACTAGCGGGGAACACCGGGGAGCTGTTTTTT. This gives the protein CSARDYSRLAGNTGELFF.

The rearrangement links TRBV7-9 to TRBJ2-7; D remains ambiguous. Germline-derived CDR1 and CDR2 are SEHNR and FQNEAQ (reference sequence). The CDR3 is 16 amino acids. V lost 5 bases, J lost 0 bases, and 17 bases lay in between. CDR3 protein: CASSLGVPRSSYEQYF. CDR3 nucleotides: TGTGCCAGCAGCCTAGGCGTCCCCCGAAGCTCCTACGAGCAGTACTTC.

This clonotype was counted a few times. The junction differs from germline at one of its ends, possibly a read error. CDR3 bases: TGTGCCAGCAGCTTATCCGGGACAGGGGTGTACGAGCAGTACTTC. Its protein product is CASSLSGTGVYEQYF. The chain is built from TRBV28 and TRBJ2-7; TRBD1 aligns across 10 bases. CDR1 is MDHEN, CDR2 SYDVKM, per germline. The CDR3 has 15 residues.

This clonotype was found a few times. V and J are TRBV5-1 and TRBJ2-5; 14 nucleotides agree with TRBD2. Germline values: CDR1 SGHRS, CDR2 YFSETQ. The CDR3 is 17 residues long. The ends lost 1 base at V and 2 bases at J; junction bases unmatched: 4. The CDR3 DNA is TGCGCCAGCAGCTTGAGGACTAGCGGGGGGTCACAAGAGACCCAGTACTTC. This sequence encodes CASSLRTSGGSQETQYF.

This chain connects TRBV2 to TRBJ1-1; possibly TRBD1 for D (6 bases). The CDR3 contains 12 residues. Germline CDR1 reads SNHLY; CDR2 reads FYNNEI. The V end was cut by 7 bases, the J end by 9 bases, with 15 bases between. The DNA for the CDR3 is TGTGCCAGCACCAGGGGCAATATGAAAGCTTTCTTT. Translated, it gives CASTRGNMKAFF.

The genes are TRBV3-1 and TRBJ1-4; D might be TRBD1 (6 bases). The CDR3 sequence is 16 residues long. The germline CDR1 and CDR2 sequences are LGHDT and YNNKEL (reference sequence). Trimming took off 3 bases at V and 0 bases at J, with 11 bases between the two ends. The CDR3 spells CASSQRGHATNEKLFF. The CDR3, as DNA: TGTGCCAGCAGCCAGCGGGGACACGCAACTAATGAAAAACTGTTTTTT.

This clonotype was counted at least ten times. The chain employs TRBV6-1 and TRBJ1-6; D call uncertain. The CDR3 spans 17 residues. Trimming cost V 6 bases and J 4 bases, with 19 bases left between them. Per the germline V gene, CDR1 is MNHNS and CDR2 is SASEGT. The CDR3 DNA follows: TGTGCCAGCAGGCAGGAATTGAGACGGACTTATAATTCACCCCTCCACTTT. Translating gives CASRQELRRTYNSPLHF.

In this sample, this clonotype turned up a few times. The CDR3 protein is CSARGDRHEQYV. The CDR3 DNA reads as TGCAGTGCTAGGGGGGACAGACACGAGCAGTACGTC. This sequence joins TRBV20-1 and TRBJ2-7; 7 bases fit TRBD1. Per germline, CDR1 DFQATT and CDR2 SNEGSKA (reference sequence). The CDR3 extends over 12 amino acids. V was clipped by 3 bases and J by 5 bases; unmatched bases: 4.

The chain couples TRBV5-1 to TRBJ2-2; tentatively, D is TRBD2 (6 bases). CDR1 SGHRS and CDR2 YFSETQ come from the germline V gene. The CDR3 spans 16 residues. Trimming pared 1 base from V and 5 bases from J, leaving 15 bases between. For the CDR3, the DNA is TGCGCCAGCAGCTTGAATAGGGCCGGAGGGACCGGGGAGCTGTTTTTT. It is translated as CASSLNRAGGTGELFF. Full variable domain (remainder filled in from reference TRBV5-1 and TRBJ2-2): KAGVTQTPRYLIKTRGQQVTLSCSPISGHRSVSWYQQTPGQGLQFLFEYFSETQRNKGNFPGRFSGRQFSNSRSEMNVSTLELGDSALYLCASSLNRAGGTGELFFGEGSRLTVL.

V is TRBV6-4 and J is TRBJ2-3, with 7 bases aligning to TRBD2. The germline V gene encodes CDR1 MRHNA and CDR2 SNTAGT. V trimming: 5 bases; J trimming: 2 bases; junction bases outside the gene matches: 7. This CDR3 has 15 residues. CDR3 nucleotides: TGTGCCAGCAGTTCTGCTAGCGGAGCCACAGATACGCAGTATTTT. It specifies CASSSASGATDTQYF.

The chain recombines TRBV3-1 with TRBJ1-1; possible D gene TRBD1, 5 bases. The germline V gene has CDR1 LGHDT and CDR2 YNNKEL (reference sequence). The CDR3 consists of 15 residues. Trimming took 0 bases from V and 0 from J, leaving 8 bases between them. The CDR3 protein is CASSQDRAVNTEAFF. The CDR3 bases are TGTGCCAGCAGCCAAGACAGGGCTGTGAACACTGAAGCTTTCTTT.

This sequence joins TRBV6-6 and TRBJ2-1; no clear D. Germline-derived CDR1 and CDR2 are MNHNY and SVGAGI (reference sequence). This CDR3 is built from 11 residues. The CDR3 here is CATGENNEQFF. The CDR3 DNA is TGTGCAACGGGTGAAAACAATGAGCAGTTCTTC.